This passage covers 23 T cell receptor beta chains from one sample sequenced in a study of blood T cell repertoires in COVID-19. TCRdb's copy holds only in-frame clones and misses some; the assay was immunoSEQ multiplex PCR. This sample has some 14,000 clones; 70% to 90% occur once, and the top ten carry 2.6%. The sample comprised peripheral blood. All receptors come from a human donor in a cohort sampled during active COVID-19.

V is TRBV7-9 and J is TRBJ2-7; tentative D call: TRBD2 (5 bases). The CDR3 consists of 13 residues. V lost 2 bases to trimming and J lost 2 bases, with 7 bases between them. Germline values: CDR1 SEHNR, CDR2 FQNEAQ (reference sequence). The CDR3 DNA sequence: TGTGCCAGCAGCTTATCCGGGACCTACGAGCAGTACTTC. This sequence encodes CASSLSGTYEQYF.

This clone was observed a few times. V and J are TRBV4-3 and TRBJ2-5; 12 bases are a match to TRBD2. V was clipped by 0 bases and J by 5 bases; unmatched bases: 1. The CDR3 runs to 15 residues. Germline CDR1 reads LGHNA; CDR2 reads YSLEER. The DNA of the CDR3 is TGCGCCAGCAGCCAAGAAACTAGCGGGGGGGAGACCCAGTACTTC. As protein: CASSQETSGGETQYF.

The chain has TRBV28 and TRBJ1-5, with 7 bases that match TRBD1. J lost 6 bases, V lost 6 bases, and 8 bases had no gene match. Germline V gene sequence: CDR1 MDHEN, CDR2 SYDVKM. CDR3 size: 14 residues. The CDR3 sequence: CASSRGGRGQPQHF. In nucleotides, the CDR3 is TGTGCCAGCAGCCGAGGGGGCCGGGGTCAGCCCCAGCATTTT.

This chain joins TRBV7-9 and TRBJ2-2, with a possible D match to TRBD1 (5 bases). V was pared by 2 bases and J by 1 base, with 5 bases between. This CDR3 has 14 amino acids. Germline CDR1 reads SEHNR; CDR2 reads FQNEAQ (reference sequence). CDR3 region: CASSLQGNTGELFF. CDR3 sequence (DNA): TGTGCCAGCAGCTTACAGGGGAACACCGGGGAGCTGTTTTTT. Drawing the rest from reference TRBV7-9 and TRBJ2-2, the complete variable domain is DTGVSQNPRHKITKRGQNVTFRCDPISEHNRLYWYRQTLGQGPEFLTYFQNEAQLEKSRLLSDRFSAERPKGSFSTLEIQRTEQGDSAMYLCASSLQGNTGELFFGEGSRLTVL.

This clone was observed a handful of times. This chain uses TRBV19 with TRBJ1-5; D gene unclear. Germline lookup yields CDR1 LNHDA and CDR2 SQIVND (reference sequence). Trimming took off 5 bases at V and 3 bases at J, with 8 bases between the two ends. The CDR3 consists of 13 residues. The CDR3 DNA reads TGTGCCAGTAGTGAACAGCTCAATCAGCCCCAGCATTTT. Its translation: CASSEQLNQPQHF.

This chain connects TRBV4-1 to TRBJ1-1; the D gene is possibly TRBD1 (6 bases). V lost 2 bases, J lost 4 bases, and 8 bases lay in between. CDR1 and CDR2 from the germline V gene are MGHRA and YSYEKL. The length of the CDR3 is 13 residues. CDR3 bases: TGCGCCAGCAGCCAACGGACAGCCACTGAAGCTTTCTTT. Translating gives CASSQRTATEAFF.

The chain joins TRBV7-2 to TRBJ1-1, with a weak D call TRBD1 (5 bases). CDR3 length: 14 residues. Germline V CDR1 and CDR2: SGHTA, FQGNSA. Deletions cut 1 base from V and 4 bases from J, with 10 bases between. The CDR3 coding sequence is TGTGCCAGCAGCTTAGTCCCGGGGGGCACTGAAGCTTTCTTT. Protein product: CASSLVPGGTEAFF.

This chain's CDR3 is CAWSVRRGGTDTQYF. CDR3 sequence (DNA): TGTGCCTGGAGTGTAAGGCGGGGGGGCACAGATACGCAGTATTTT. This chain links TRBV30 with TRBJ2-3; 8 bases line up with TRBD2. The CDR3 length is 15 residues. Trimming at V came to 0 bases and at J to 1 base, leaving 3 bases not matched to a gene. CDR1 is GTSNPN and CDR2 is SVGIG in the germline V gene (reference sequence).

The V gene is TRBV7-9, the J gene TRBJ1-4, with D possibly TRBD1 on 6 matching bases. Trimming left V 5 bases short and J 5 bases short, with 12 bases between. CDR1 and CDR2 from the germline V gene are SEHNR and FQNEAQ (reference sequence). CDR3 length: 14 residues. CDR3 sequence: CASSEGHVNEKLFF. The CDR3 region has the DNA TGTGCCAGCAGCGAGGGACACGTAAATGAAAAACTGTTTTTT.

The J gene is TRBJ1-2, the V gene TRBV3-1 (or the pseudogene TRBV3-2); D call uncertain. Germline lookup yields CDR1 LGHDT and CDR2 YNNKEL (reference sequence). The CDR3 covers 14 residues. The V and J ends lost 1 base and 5 bases respectively, with 11 bases between them. The CDR3 region has the DNA TGTGCCAGCAGCCAAGCGGTAGGCAGGTATGGCTACACCTTC. Protein: CASSQAVGRYGYTF.

There are a few counts of this clone. This chain uses TRBV7-9 with TRBJ1-1; D is uncertain. This CDR3 is 16 amino acids long. Per germline, CDR1 SEHNR and CDR2 FQNEAQ (reference sequence). V lost 3 bases, J lost 5 bases, and 19 bases lay in between. The CDR3 protein is CASSFGPTEAGTEAFF. The CDR3 nucleotides are TGTGCCAGCAGCTTCGGCCCTACAGAGGCGGGGACTGAAGCTTTCTTT.

V and J are TRBV11-2 and TRBJ1-1; tentative D call: TRBD1 (5 bases). The CDR3 covers 15 residues. V lost 0 bases and J lost 2, with 10 bases in between. Germline V gene data show CDR1 as SGHAT and CDR2 as FQNNGV. CDR3 sequence: CASSLEGAFNTEAFF. The CDR3 bases are TGTGCCAGCAGCTTAGAAGGGGCATTTAACACTGAAGCTTTCTTT.

The J gene is TRBJ1-2, the V gene TRBV6-5, with 7 bases that match TRBD1. V gave up 5 bases and J gave up 6 bases; unmatched junction bases: 6. The CDR3 totals 13 residues. CDR1 and CDR2 from the germline V gene are MNHEY and SVGAGI. The CDR3 here is CASSRTGSNGYTF. DNA of the CDR3: TGTGCCAGCAGTCGGACAGGATCGAATGGCTACACCTTC.

The rearrangement joins TRBV3-1 (or the pseudogene TRBV3-2) to TRBJ1-5; 7 nucleotides match TRBD1. V was pared by 0 bases and J by 5 bases, with 4 bases of the junction left unmatched. This CDR3 region has 15 residues. Germline V gene sequence: CDR1 LGHDT, CDR2 YNNKEL (reference sequence). The CDR3 here is CASSQETGPDQPQHF. The DNA for the CDR3 is TGTGCCAGCAGCCAAGAGACAGGGCCGGATCAGCCCCAGCATTTT.

The chain couples TRBV12-3 or TRBV12-4 to TRBJ2-7; unclear D gene. CDR3 length: 13 residues. V gave up 3 bases and J gave up 5 bases, with 11 bases separating them. CDR3 DNA: TGTGCCAGCAGTTTCAAGCTCATGGACGAGCAGTACTTC. It specifies CASSFKLMDEQYF.

This sequence joins TRBV27 and TRBJ1-1; 8 bases map to TRBD1. This CDR3 is 16 amino acids long. Germline loops: CDR1 MNHEY, CDR2 SMNVEV (reference sequence). V lost 3 bases and J lost 3; bases outside the gene matches: 9. CDR3 DNA sequence: TGTGCCAGCAGTTTCCCCGGACAGGGAGGGGACACTGAAGCTTTCTTT. It encodes CASSFPGQGGDTEAFF.

The genes are TRBV15 and TRBJ2-3, with 7 bases lining up with TRBD2. Losses at the gene ends were 3 bases for V and 3 bases for J; bases not matched to a gene: 6. The CDR3 has 15 residues. CDR1 and CDR2 from the germline V gene are LNHNV and YYDKDF (reference sequence). The DNA for the CDR3 is TGTGCCACCAGCAGGGGTAGCGGGCCGACAGATACGCAGTATTTT. Its translation: CATSRGSGPTDTQYF.

This rearrangement joins TRBV2 to TRBJ2-2; 8 nucleotides agree with TRBD2. V lost 6 bases, J lost 2 bases, and 5 bases stayed unmatched. CDR1 is SNHLY, CDR2 FYNNEI, per germline. The CDR3 covers 15 residues. Written as DNA, the CDR3 is TGTGCCAGCAGGATAGCGGGGCTCAACACCGGGGAGCTGTTTTTT. This gives the protein CASRIAGLNTGELFF.

The V and J genes are TRBV6-6 and TRBJ2-5; possible D gene TRBD2, 5 bases. This CDR3 spans 12 amino acids. CDR1 and CDR2 (germline): MNHNY, SVGAGI (reference sequence). Trimming left V 5 bases short and J 5 bases short, with 9 bases between. Here the CDR3 reads CASSLRVETQYF. The DNA of the CDR3 is TGTGCCAGCAGTCTGAGGGTGGAGACCCAGTACTTC.

The V and J genes are TRBV14 and TRBJ1-1; D call uncertain. The CDR3 loop spans 16 amino acids. Looked up from germline, CDR1 is SGHDN and CDR2 is FVKESK. V was cut by 4 bases and J by 0 bases, with 15 bases left in between. In DNA, the CDR3 is TGTGCCAGCAGCCGTAGAGCCACCCAAGTGAACACTGAAGCTTTCTTT. This sequence encodes CASSRRATQVNTEAFF.

This clone has only one observation. This sequence joins TRBV7-8 and TRBJ2-6; weak D call: TRBD1 (5 bases). Germline CDR1 SGHVS, CDR2 FQNEAQ. This CDR3 comprises 16 residues. V shed 0 bases and J shed 0 bases, with 6 bases lying between them. This CDR3 is CASSLADSSGANVLTF. The CDR3 DNA is TGTGCCAGCAGCTTAGCCGACAGCTCTGGGGCCAACGTCCTGACTTTC. Variable domain in full (rest from reference TRBV7-8 and TRBJ2-6): GAGVSQSPRYKVAKRGQDVALRCDPISGHVSLFWYQQALGQGPEFLTYFQNEAQLDKSGLPSDRFFAERPEGSVSTLKIQRTQQEDSAVYLCASSLADSSGANVLTFGAGSRLTVL.

The gene calls are TRBV25-1 and TRBJ1-1; TRBD1 aligns across 10 bases. The CDR3 runs 15 residues. Unmatched junction bases numbered 5, after V lost 4 bases and J lost 3 bases. Germline-derived CDR1 and CDR2 are MGHDK and SYGVNS. The CDR3 protein is CASSVDRGRDTEAFF. As DNA, the CDR3 is TGTGCCAGCAGTGTAGACAGGGGGCGGGACACTGAAGCTTTCTTT.

The gene calls are TRBV7-2 and TRBJ2-7; tentative D call: TRBD2 (6 bases). From germline, CDR1 is SGHTA and CDR2 FQGNSA. V lost 5 bases and J 3 bases, leaving 11 bases between the germline ends. The length of the CDR3 is 13 residues. The CDR3 DNA reads as TGTGCCAGCAGCCCCGCGGAGGGCTACGAGCAGTACTTC. This translates into CASSPAEGYEQYF.